The 20 T cell receptor beta chains presented below share a single source sample, sequenced in a study of T cell responses to AZD1222 COVID-19 vaccine. Repertoires were generated with immunoSEQ multiplex PCR, while TCRdb's copy carries only in-frame clones and drops some. The sample lists about 45,000 clones, about 87% seen once, with around 1.1% in the top ten. Sequences were derived from peripheral blood, sampled 28 days after the second AZD1222 dose. The receptors come from an adult who received the AZD1222 COVID-19 vaccine.

CDR3 coding DNA: TGTGCCAGCAGCCATTGGGAGCAGTACTTC. It is translated as CASSHWEQYF. The chain employs TRBV3-1 (or the pseudogene TRBV3-2) and TRBJ2-7; D uncertain. CDR1 is LGHDT and CDR2 is YNNKEL in the germline V gene (reference sequence). The CDR3 is 10 amino acids. The V gene lost 3 bases and the J gene lost 7 bases, with 4 bases spanning the gap.

Here the CDR3 DNA reads TGTGCCTGGGCCCCGGCCTTCTCCTACGAGCAGTACTTC. Residues: CAWAPAFSYEQYF. The J gene is TRBJ2-7, the V gene TRBV30; D ambiguous. This CDR3 region has 13 residues. V was pared by 5 bases and J by 0 bases, with 11 bases between. Germline V gene data show CDR1 as GTSNPN and CDR2 as SVGIG (reference sequence).

CDR3 loop: CASSPYLGPPDTQYF. CDR3 coding DNA: TGTGCCAGCAGCCCTTACCTAGGGCCACCAGATACGCAGTATTTT. The chain uses TRBV7-3 and TRBJ2-3, with D hard to call. This CDR3 region has 15 residues. CDR1 is SGHTA, CDR2 FQGTGA, per germline. Trimming stripped 5 bases from V and 4 bases from J, with 16 bases between.

This sequence joins TRBV9 and TRBJ2-3; TRBD2 matches 11 bases. Germline-derived CDR1 and CDR2 are SGDLS and YYNGEE. This CDR3 comprises 15 residues. V lost 3 bases and J lost 7; bases outside the gene matches: 7. CDR3 region: CASSALAGGFNTQYF. The CDR3 DNA is TGTGCCAGCAGCGCCCTAGCGGGAGGTTTTAATACGCAGTATTTT.

The V call is TRBV3-1 (or the pseudogene TRBV3-2), the J call TRBJ2-4; D gene uncertain. Trimming removed 1 base at V and 0 bases at J, with 22 bases between. This CDR3 region has 20 residues. Germline V CDR1 and CDR2: LGHDT, YNNKEL (reference sequence). This chain's CDR3 is CASSQGRAKNYQLAKNIQYF. The CDR3 coding sequence is TGTGCCAGCAGCCAAGGACGGGCCAAGAACTACCAATTAGCCAAAAACATTCAGTACTTC.

This chain uses TRBV5-4 with TRBJ2-7; a possible D gene is TRBD1 (5 bases). CDR3 length equals 14 residues. Trimming stripped 3 bases from V and 6 bases from J, with 16 bases between. CDR1 is SGHNT and CDR2 is YYREEE in the germline V gene (reference sequence). The CDR3 DNA reads TGTGCCAGCAGCTCGGACACCAGTACGGCCGAGCAGTACTTC. Its protein product is CASSSDTSTAEQYF.

J is TRBJ2-3 and V is TRBV7-3; tentatively, D is TRBD2 (6 bases). The length of the CDR3 is 13 residues. The germline V gene has CDR1 SGHTA and CDR2 FQGTGA. V lost 3 bases and J lost 3, with 7 bases in between. The CDR3: CASSFSGTDTQYF. DNA for the CDR3: TGTGCCAGCAGCTTTAGCGGTACAGATACGCAGTATTTT.

The chain couples TRBV7-9 to TRBJ1-1, with a weak D call TRBD1 (6 bases). The germline V gene has CDR1 SEHNR and CDR2 FQNEAQ (reference sequence). This CDR3 has 16 residues. V lost 4 bases, J lost 1 base, and 16 bases lay in between. The CDR3 is CASSWTPGHRNTEAFF. The CDR3 coding sequence is TGTGCCAGCAGCTGGACTCCGGGACACAGGAACACTGAAGCTTTCTTT. Full variable domain (remainder filled in from reference TRBV7-9 and TRBJ1-1): DTGVSQNPRHKITKRGQNVTFRCDPISEHNRLYWYRQTLGQGPEFLTYFQNEAQLEKSRLLSDRFSAERPKGSFSTLEIQRTEQGDSAMYLCASSWTPGHRNTEAFFGQGTRLTVV.

The V gene is TRBV7-9, the J gene TRBJ2-7; 9 nucleotides agree with TRBD2. V was clipped by 2 bases and J by 1 base; unmatched bases: 0. Germline assignment: CDR1 SEHNR and CDR2 FQNEAQ (reference sequence). The CDR3 has 14 residues. In nucleotides, the CDR3 is TGTGCCAGCAGCTTAACTAGCGGGTCCTACGAGCAGTACTTC. It codes for CASSLTSGSYEQYF.

Remarks on this clone: Germline is not matched at one junction end, which may reflect a read error. The V call is TRBV2, the J call TRBJ2-1; D gene uncertain. The germline CDR1 and CDR2 sequences are SNHLY and FYNNEI. CDR3 length: 10 amino acids. CDR3 sequence (DNA): TGTGCCAGCAGTGACGGCTACCCGGTCTTC. As protein: CASSDGYPVF. Filled out from reference TRBV2 and TRBJ2-1, the complete variable domain reads EPEVTQTPSHQVTQMGQEVILRCVPISNHLYFYWYRQILGQKVEFLVSFYNNEISEKSEIFDDQFSVERPDGSNFTLKIRSTKLEDSAMYFCASSDGYPVFGPGTRLTVL.

The V and J genes are TRBV2 and TRBJ2-3, with unresolved D. Per the germline V gene, CDR1 is SNHLY and CDR2 is FYNNEI. V shed 6 bases and J shed 5 bases, with 9 bases lying between them. CDR3 length equals 12 residues. This CDR3 is CASSPPGDTQYF. In DNA form, the CDR3 reads TGTGCCAGCAGCCCCCCTGGAGATACGCAGTATTTT.

This chain links TRBV2 with TRBJ2-1, with D possibly TRBD1 on 5 matching bases. Germline assignment: CDR1 SNHLY and CDR2 FYNNEI. V was shortened by 6 bases and J by 9 bases, with 12 bases between the two germline ends. The CDR3 runs to 12 residues. Here the CDR3 DNA reads TGTGCCAGCAGCGCAGACAGCTCTGAGCAGTTCTTC. Its translation is CASSADSSEQFF.

The V call is TRBV4-1, the J call TRBJ1-5, with D maybe TRBD1 (5 bases). The V end lost 3 bases, the J end lost 7 bases, and 7 bases lay between the germline ends. This CDR3 has 12 residues. Germline values: CDR1 MGHRA, CDR2 YSYEKL. CDR3 DNA: TGCGCCAGCAGCCAGTGGGGGCAGCCCCAGCATTTT. Amino acid sequence: CASSQWGQPQHF.

V and J are TRBV10-3 and TRBJ1-5, with D unclear. CDR3 length: 13 residues. V was shortened by 8 bases and J by 0 bases, with 8 bases between the two germline ends. Germline values: CDR1 ENHRY, CDR2 SYGVKD. In DNA form, the CDR3 reads TGTGCCATCCGAGAGTATAGCAATCAGCCCCAGCATTTT. It codes for CAIREYSNQPQHF.

The gene calls are TRBV18 and TRBJ1-1; D unclear. CDR3 length: 12 amino acids. Germline V gives CDR1 KGHSH, CDR2 LQKENI. V lost 5 bases and J lost 5, with 9 bases in between. As DNA, the CDR3 is TGTGCCAGCTCATCCGGGCGGACTGAAGCTTTCTTT. Translating it yields CASSSGRTEAFF. Full variable domain (outside the CDR3, taken from reference TRBV18 and TRBJ1-1): NAGVMQNPRHLVRRRGQEARLRCSPMKGHSHVYWYRQLPEEGLKFMVYLQKENIIDESGMPKERFSAEFPKEGPSILRIQQVVRGDSAAYFCASSSGRTEAFFGQGTRLTVV.

The rearrangement links TRBV2 to TRBJ2-1; perhaps TRBD1 as D (6 bases). The CDR3 has 12 residues. V gave up 6 bases and J gave up 5 bases, with 8 bases separating them. Per the germline V gene, CDR1 is SNHLY and CDR2 is FYNNEI. The CDR3 bases are TGTGCCAGCAGACAGGGTAACAATGAGCAGTTCTTC. Its translation is CASRQGNNEQFF. The complete variable domain, with remaining parts taken from reference TRBV2 and TRBJ2-1, reads EPEVTQTPSHQVTQMGQEVILRCVPISNHLYFYWYRQILGQKVEFLVSFYNNEISEKSEIFDDQFSVERPDGSNFTLKIRSTKLEDSAMYFCASRQGNNEQFFGPGTRLTVL.

The chain has TRBV5-1 and TRBJ2-1, with no clear D. CDR1 is SGHRS, CDR2 YFSETQ, per germline. This CDR3 is 11 amino acids long. V lost 2 bases and J 7 bases, leaving 4 bases between the germline ends. CDR3 in amino acids: CASSLGNEQFF. DNA of the CDR3: TGCGCCAGCAGCTTAGGGAATGAGCAGTTCTTC.

The CDR3 bases are TGTGCCAGTAGTAGGACTAGCGGGAGCGTCCACGAGCAGTACTTC. Protein sequence: CASSRTSGSVHEQYF. V is TRBV19 and J is TRBJ2-7, with 13 bases aligning to TRBD2. The CDR3 covers 15 residues. The V segment lost 4 bases and the J segment 5 bases; nucleotides outside the gene matches: 5. Germline V gene sequence: CDR1 LNHDA, CDR2 SQIVND (reference sequence).

The count of this clone is one. The gene calls are TRBV3-1 (or the pseudogene TRBV3-2) and TRBJ1-4; the D is unclear. The germline V gene encodes CDR1 LGHDT and CDR2 YNNKEL (reference sequence). Trimming removed 1 base at V and 7 bases at J, with 4 bases between. The CDR3 is 12 amino acids. The CDR3 sequence: CASSQGPEKLFF. Here the CDR3 DNA reads TGTGCCAGCAGCCAAGGCCCTGAAAAACTGTTTTTT.

V is TRBV27 and J is TRBJ2-1; 8 bases match TRBD2. The ends lost 4 bases at V and 3 bases at J; junction bases unmatched: 11. CDR3 size: 17 residues. Germline assignment: CDR1 MNHEY and CDR2 SMNVEV (reference sequence). The CDR3 sequence: CASSSPSAGANYNEQFF. CDR3 bases: TGTGCCAGCAGTTCCCCCTCAGCGGGAGCTAACTACAATGAGCAGTTCTTC.